This TCR beta chain was profiled in a study of patients and donors after allogeneic stem cell transplantation. TCRdb recomputed calls from the RT-PCR reads with MiXCR, one row per CDR3 protein. The sample has approximately 150,000 distinct CDR3 sequences, 24% seen once. CDR3 length equals 15 residues. J lost 7 bases, V lost 6 bases, and 10 bases had no gene match. This clonotype was obtained from a human donor who was either an allogeneic HSCT recipient or a stem cell or donor lymphocyte infusion donor (not recorded which). It is not recorded whose cells these are; they may come from a transplant donor. This chain connects TRBV12-3 or TRBV12-4 to TRBJ2-4; 9 bases match TRBD2. Sequencing was performed on blood, either unsorted or a sorted T cell fraction (not recorded which). DNA for the CDR3: TGTGCCAGCAGAACCATTAGCGGGGGCGGGAACATTCAGTACTTC. This sequence encodes CASRTISGGGNIQYF.